The clone carrying this TCR beta chain was recorded many times. Its matching antigen is unknown. Germline CDR1 is SNHLY and CDR2 is FYNNEI. The V and J ends lost 5 bases and 2 bases respectively, with 16 bases between them. CDR3 length equals 15 residues. The data are from a study of T-cell memory formation after mild COVID-19. Study-level background: TCR clusters showed largely donor specificity.

Constant-segment primers served in 5'RACE that generated TCR alpha and TCR beta cDNA libraries bearing sample barcodes and UMIs. MiXCR was run by TCRdb on the 5' RACE reads, yielding one entry per CDR3 protein. The data hold roughly 120,000 distinct CDR3 sequences, with about a sixth observed a single time. Study-wide results and caveats: What remained unconfirmed was the SARS-CoV-2 specificity of second-wave clones peaking on day 37. That cross-reactive memory joined was suggested by some responding clones appearing in pre-infection memory.

The chain has TRBV2 and TRBJ2-7, with D possibly TRBD1 on 6 matching bases. Sequenced sample: PBMCs or a T cell subset sorted from them (not recorded which). The receptor comes from an adult woman who had mild COVID-19 (a few samples of this study predate the infection). Cell type and time point are not known. The CDR3 coding sequence is TGTGCCAGCAGTTGGGACACCCTTACCACCTACGAGCAGTACTTC. It yields the protein CASSWDTLTTYEQYF.